These 18 T cell receptor beta chains were all obtained from the same sample, sequenced in a study of T cells after yellow fever vaccination. TCRdb used MiXCR to reprocess the 5' RACE reads, holding one entry per CDR3 protein. The sample gives about 210,000 distinct CDR3 sequences, 3.2% of which show up once; less than 3.5% is in the top ten. Material: CD4+ T cells sorted from PBMCs, obtained 10 days after the yellow fever booster vaccination. These receptors all stem from a man younger than 30 who received the YFV17D yellow fever vaccine.

This clonotype was recorded a few times. The genes are TRBV7-2 and TRBJ2-2; D call uncertain. V shed 1 base and J shed 0 bases, with 9 bases lying between them. This CDR3 has 16 residues. The germline V gene has CDR1 SGHTA and CDR2 FQGNSA. CDR3 region: CASSLDANANTGELFF. The CDR3 coding sequence is TGTGCCAGCAGCTTAGATGCGAACGCGAACACCGGGGAGCTGTTTTTT.

This clonotype was recorded many times. The chain joins TRBV28 to TRBJ1-6; 10 positions agree with TRBD1. V lost 5 bases and J lost 7; bases outside the gene matches: 8. This CDR3 contains 16 residues. Germline CDR1 reads MDHEN; CDR2 reads SYDVKM. This chain's CDR3 is CASSLPTGGRNSPLHF. DNA of the CDR3: TGTGCCAGCAGTCTACCGACAGGGGGCAGAAATTCACCCCTCCACTTT.

The rearrangement joins TRBV5-6 to TRBJ1-2, with D hard to call. The germline gives CDR1 SGHDT, CDR2 YYEEEE. The CDR3 extends over 12 amino acids. The V gene lost 2 bases and the J gene lost 8 bases, with 10 bases spanning the gap. The CDR3 DNA reads as TGTGCCAGCAGCTTTTCCTGGGGAGGCTACACCTTC. Translated, it gives CASSFSWGGYTF. The full variable domain, rest sourced from reference TRBV5-6 and TRBJ1-2, is DAGVTQSPTHLIKTRGQQVTLRCSPKSGHDTVSWYQQALGQGPQFIFQYYEEEERQRGNFPDRFSGHQFPNYSSELNVNALLLGDSALYLCASSFSWGGYTFGSGTRLTVV.

V gene TRBV10-3 combines with J gene TRBJ2-7, with 7 bases lining up with TRBD1. After removal of 5 bases from V and 2 bases from J, the junction contained 6 bases not matched to a gene. The CDR3 runs 14 residues. Germline CDR1 and CDR2: ENHRY and SYGVKD. CDR3 sequence (DNA): TGTGCCATCAGTCCGAACCAGGGGGCCTACGAGCAGTACTTC. Translated, it gives CAISPNQGAYEQYF.

This clonotype was seen only a few times. The gene calls are TRBV9 and TRBJ2-2; D is unclear. The CDR3 extends over 14 amino acids. The V gene lost 2 bases and the J gene lost 6 bases, with 11 bases spanning the gap. CDR1 is SGDLS, CDR2 YYNGEE, per germline. CDR3 protein: CASSVETVPGELFF. The CDR3 region has the DNA TGTGCCAGCAGCGTCGAGACGGTTCCCGGGGAGCTGTTTTTT.

This clonotype was seen only a few times. The chain is built from TRBV5-4 and TRBJ2-3; 11 bases align to TRBD2. Germline V gives CDR1 SGHNT, CDR2 YYREEE (reference sequence). This CDR3 comprises 14 residues. V trimming: 6 bases; J trimming: 2 bases; junction bases outside the gene matches: 2. CDR3 loop: CASTSGGSTDTQYF. The CDR3 DNA is TGTGCCAGCACTAGCGGGGGGTCCACAGATACGCAGTATTTT.

This clonotype showed up many times. This rearrangement joins TRBV4-1 to TRBJ1-2; D gene ambiguous. V lost 0 bases and J lost 5, with 13 bases in between. The CDR3 covers 15 residues. CDR1 MGHRA and CDR2 YSYEKL come from the germline V gene. CDR3 coding DNA: TGCGCCAGCAGCCAAGATAACGCATCCAAGTATGGCTACACCTTC. Its translation: CASSQDNASKYGYTF.

There are many counts of this clonotype. The chain employs TRBV12-3 or TRBV12-4 and TRBJ2-4; D is possibly TRBD2 (5 bases). The CDR3 consists of 14 residues. V was shortened by 4 bases and J by 9 bases, with 16 bases between the two germline ends. CDR3 DNA sequence: TGTGCCAGCAGTTCCCGGGGAGCGTACGGCATTCAGTACTTC. Amino acids: CASSSRGAYGIQYF.

There are many counts of this clonotype. The V call is TRBV15, the J call TRBJ2-1; 9 bases line up with TRBD1. Germline V gives CDR1 LNHNV, CDR2 YYDKDF (reference sequence). The CDR3 extends over 17 amino acids. J gave up 9 bases and V 0 bases, and 12 bases lay outside the gene matches. CDR3 sequence reads: CATSRDLGTGIRGEQFF. The CDR3 region has the DNA TGTGCCACCAGCAGAGATCTTGGGACAGGGATACGCGGTGAGCAGTTCTTC.

This clonotype has just a few counts. V is TRBV7-9 and J is TRBJ1-2; 8 nucleotides line up with TRBD1. CDR1 SEHNR and CDR2 FQNEAQ come from the germline V gene (reference sequence). The CDR3 consists of 14 residues. V shed 5 bases, J shed 3 bases, and the junction held 5 bases outside the gene matches. CDR3 nucleotides: TGTGCCAGCAGCCCACAGGGGGTCGACTATGGCTACACCTTC. It yields the protein CASSPQGVDYGYTF. Full variable domain (remainder filled in from reference TRBV7-9 and TRBJ1-2): DTGVSQNPRHKITKRGQNVTFRCDPISEHNRLYWYRQTLGQGPEFLTYFQNEAQLEKSRLLSDRFSAERPKGSFSTLEIQRTEQGDSAMYLCASSPQGVDYGYTFGSGTRLTVV.

This clonotype showed up just a few times. This sequence joins TRBV11-2 and TRBJ1-6; 7 bases align to TRBD1. J was trimmed by 7 bases and V by 4 bases; bases with no gene match: 10. The CDR3 has 16 amino acids. Germline assignment: CDR1 SGHAT and CDR2 FQNNGV. This chain's CDR3 is CASSSDRAIGNSPLHF. The CDR3 DNA is TGTGCCAGCAGCTCCGACAGGGCGATAGGGAATTCACCCCTCCACTTT.

The chain is built from TRBV15 and TRBJ1-4; no clear D gene. V dropped 0 bases and J dropped 7 bases, with 9 bases sitting between them. The CDR3 is 14 amino acids. The germline V gene has CDR1 LNHNV and CDR2 YYDKDF (reference sequence). The CDR3 region is CATSRDVISEKLFF. The DNA for the CDR3 is TGTGCCACCAGCAGAGACGTAATTTCTGAAAAACTGTTTTTT. Based on the CDR3 plus reference TRBV15 and TRBJ1-4, the full variable domain is DAMVIQNPRYQVTQFGKPVTLSCSQTLNHNVMYWYQQKSSQAPKLLFHYYDKDFNNEADTPDNFQSRRPNTSFCFLDIRSPGLGDTAMYLCATSRDVISEKLFFGSGTQLSVL.

This clonotype has a handful of counts. The rearrangement joins TRBV28 to TRBJ1-3, with TRBD1 as a possible D gene (5 bases). There are 14 residues in the CDR3. The germline V gene has CDR1 MDHEN and CDR2 SYDVKM. V lost 7 bases, J lost 2 bases, and 12 bases lay in between. This CDR3 reads CASIGGWPGNTIYF. The CDR3 bases are TGTGCCAGCATCGGGGGGTGGCCTGGAAACACCATATATTTT.

There are many counts of this clonotype. V gene TRBV28 combines with J gene TRBJ1-1; no reliable D call. Trimming removed 4 bases from V and 3 bases from J, with 9 bases in between. Germline CDR1 is MDHEN and CDR2 is SYDVKM. The CDR3 consists of 13 residues. The DNA of the CDR3 is TGTGCCAGCAGTTCACCAGGAGACACTGAAGCTTTCTTT. As protein: CASSSPGDTEAFF.

This clonotype was seen more than once but under ten times. The chain uses TRBV5-5 and TRBJ2-7; TRBD1 aligns across 7 bases. CDR3 length: 16 residues. The V segment lost 0 bases and the J segment 5 bases; nucleotides outside the gene matches: 11. Germline V gene sequence: CDR1 SGHKS, CDR2 YYEKEE (reference sequence). This CDR3 reads CASSLVRMTGYHEQYV. DNA of the CDR3: TGTGCCAGCAGCTTGGTCAGGATGACAGGGTACCACGAGCAGTACGTC.

This clonotype was counted many times. The chain combines TRBV20-1 with TRBJ2-5; 8 nucleotides line up with TRBD1. Germline CDR1 DFQATT, CDR2 SNEGSKA (reference sequence). This CDR3 is built from 13 residues. Trimming at V came to 2 bases and at J to 3 bases, leaving 2 bases not matched to a gene. The CDR3 protein is CSARRTGKETQYF. In DNA, the CDR3 is TGCAGTGCTAGACGGACAGGGAAAGAGACCCAGTACTTC.

Regarding this clonotype: The junction shows a germline mismatch at one end, possibly a read error. This chain uses TRBV28 with TRBJ1-2; D is undetermined. There are 13 residues in the CDR3. CDR1 is MDHEN and CDR2 is SYDVKM in the germline V gene. The CDR3 coding sequence is TGTGCCAGCAGTGGAGGGCAGTTCTATGGCTACACCTTT. It specifies CASSGGQFYGYTF.

This clonotype was observed a handful of times. The chain combines TRBV6-5 with TRBJ1-2, with D perhaps matching TRBD1 (5 bases). V dropped 9 bases and J dropped 7 bases, with 15 bases sitting between them. The CDR3 sequence is 12 residues long. Germline assignment: CDR1 MNHEY and CDR2 SVGAGI. CDR3: CASQRRQGGYTF. CDR3 nucleotide sequence: TGTGCCAGTCAACGACGGCAGGGTGGCTACACCTTC.